This is a list of T cell receptor beta chains from one sample in a study of cytomegalovirus exposure and HLA in healthy donors. The data were produced by immunoSEQ multiplex PCR, yet TCRdb's version contains in-frame clones alone and is incomplete. The data show 180,000 or so clones, roughly four fifths seen once. Specimen: PBMCs. The receptors stem from a man younger than 35 in good health and CMV-seronegative. Each CDR3 is given with its conserved first and last residue. Fields, in order: J gene, V gene, CDR3 protein.

j_call: TRBJ2-1
v_call: TRBV9
cdr3_aa: CASSVVGLSSSYNEQFF

j_call: TRBJ1-3
v_call: TRBV6-5
cdr3_aa: CASSQGVAGNTIYF

j_call: TRBJ2-7
v_call: TRBV29-1
cdr3_aa: CSVAGGIPYPLEQYF

j_call: TRBJ1-2
v_call: TRBV7-9
cdr3_aa: CSSSSGGGYTF

j_call: TRBJ1-3
v_call: TRBV10-3
cdr3_aa: CAISVSVNSGNTIYF

j_call: TRBJ1-2
v_call: TRBV30
cdr3_aa: CAWSPLNFAIYGYTF

j_call: TRBJ2-5
v_call: TRBV5-6
cdr3_aa: CASSFLTGASETQYF

j_call: TRBJ2-7
v_call: TRBV19
cdr3_aa: CASSAYRGFSNEQYF

j_call: TRBJ2-7
v_call: TRBV7-2
cdr3_aa: CASSFSYEQYF

j_call: TRBJ1-6
v_call: TRBV7-9
cdr3_aa: CASSFGDRGTGSPLHF

j_call: TRBJ1-4
v_call: TRBV7-9
cdr3_aa: CASSFQGLKLFF

j_call: TRBJ1-5
v_call: TRBV30
cdr3_aa: CAWSGTGDFQPQHF

j_call: TRBJ2-7
v_call: TRBV6-1
cdr3_aa: CASSEVSPSSYEQYF

j_call: TRBJ1-2
v_call: TRBV18
cdr3_aa: CASSPGQGNYGYTF

j_call: TRBJ2-1
v_call: TRBV5-1
cdr3_aa: CASSLSTGDNEQFF

j_call: TRBJ2-3
v_call: TRBV10-1
cdr3_aa: CASIEVIRGFTDTQYF

j_call: TRBJ1-6
v_call: TRBV5-1
cdr3_aa: CASSLGTDNSPLHF

j_call: TRBJ1-1
v_call: TRBV9
cdr3_aa: CASSVGLGDTEAFF

j_call: TRBJ1-4
v_call: TRBV7-9
cdr3_aa: CSSSLVGQGLGEKLFF

j_call: TRBJ2-2
v_call: TRBV4-1
cdr3_aa: CASSGSTDTGELFF

j_call: TRBJ1-1
v_call: TRBV6-5
cdr3_aa: CASSYSGGRAFF

j_call: TRBJ2-7
v_call: TRBV28
cdr3_aa: CASSLSALAGSYEQYF

j_call: TRBJ2-3
v_call: TRBV7-2
cdr3_aa: CASSLPGGATDTQYF

j_call: TRBJ2-2
v_call: TRBV27
cdr3_aa: CASSLLPDTGELFF

j_call: TRBJ2-5
v_call: TRBV5-5
cdr3_aa: CASSVAGQETQYF

j_call: TRBJ1-2
v_call: TRBV14
cdr3_aa: CASSQDSDRSTNGYTF

j_call: TRBJ2-1
v_call: TRBV9
cdr3_aa: CASSVQGAWNEQFF

j_call: TRBJ1-5
v_call: TRBV15
cdr3_aa: CATSAQQGNQPQHF

j_call: TRBJ2-5
v_call: TRBV7-7
cdr3_aa: CASSLARQETQYF

j_call: TRBJ1-2
v_call: TRBV18
cdr3_aa: CASSSQGQGGYGYTF

j_call: TRBJ2-5
v_call: TRBV5-1
cdr3_aa: CASSSAGLAGVRETQYF

j_call: TRBJ2-2
v_call: TRBV29-1
cdr3_aa: CSVPSGRTHTGELFF

j_call: TRBJ1-3
v_call: TRBV27
cdr3_aa: CASSLNRGTGGNTIYF

j_call: -
v_call: TRBV15
cdr3_aa: CATSRRTGDEQYF

j_call: TRBJ1-3
v_call: TRBV9
cdr3_aa: CASSAPSGNTIYF

j_call: TRBJ1-1
v_call: TRBV28
cdr3_aa: CASSPSGGTGAAFF

j_call: TRBJ2-1
v_call: TRBV7-7
cdr3_aa: CASSQGLAGRDEQFF

j_call: TRBJ1-1
v_call: TRBV7-2
cdr3_aa: CASSPWTANTEAFF

j_call: TRBJ1-6
v_call: TRBV15
cdr3_aa: CATSRDRTANSPLHF

j_call: TRBJ2-4
v_call: TRBV5-1
cdr3_aa: CASSLELGGAGKNIQYF

j_call: TRBJ1-1
v_call: TRBV28
cdr3_aa: CASSPVSTEAFF

j_call: TRBJ2-7
v_call: TRBV25-1
cdr3_aa: CASSRGQLHWEQYF

j_call: TRBJ2-7
v_call: TRBV5-4
cdr3_aa: CASSLSVEQYF

j_call: TRBJ1-5
v_call: TRBV28
cdr3_aa: CASSVPGGNIGQPQHF

j_call: TRBJ2-7
v_call: TRBV5-1
cdr3_aa: CASSLGLREGYEQYF

j_call: TRBJ2-6
v_call: TRBV5-5
cdr3_aa: CASSLPSSGANVLTF

j_call: TRBJ2-3
v_call: TRBV6-1
cdr3_aa: CASIGRALLTDTQYF

j_call: TRBJ1-2
v_call: TRBV30
cdr3_aa: CAWSPGQGRNYGYTF

j_call: TRBJ1-1
v_call: TRBV5-1
cdr3_aa: CASSFRQNTEAFF

j_call: TRBJ1-6
v_call: TRBV6-6
cdr3_aa: CASTSGLPNSPLHF

j_call: TRBJ1-1
v_call: TRBV7-9
cdr3_aa: CASSLARDINTEAFF

j_call: TRBJ2-2
v_call: TRBV19
cdr3_aa: CASSIPGGNTGELFF

j_call: TRBJ2-7
v_call: TRBV25-1
cdr3_aa: CASSDGLPGEQYF

j_call: TRBJ2-1
v_call: TRBV27
cdr3_aa: CASSPGLVYSYNEQFF

j_call: TRBJ2-1
v_call: TRBV6-5
cdr3_aa: CASKWDRVNNEQFF

j_call: TRBJ1-4
v_call: TRBV9
cdr3_aa: CASSAPGTGGSEKLFF